The clone carrying this T cell receptor (beta chain) is a singleton in its sample. Its cognate antigen is unknown. This sample was taken from a study of shared clonotypes between healthy human individuals. Study-wide context: CD4 naive and memory got three plates each, CD8 naive two, CD8 memory one. Findings and limits, study-wide: Unshared clonotypes carried lower generation probabilities than those common to all four donors. In a few donors, 4.5% to 5.5% of naive CD4 clonotypes appeared in common.

The V segment lost 3 bases and the J segment 4 bases; nucleotides outside the gene matches: 1. Germline-derived CDR1 and CDR2 are SGHTA and FQGNSA. The CDR3 is made up of 15 amino acids. Some clones are missing from TCRdb's copy, which holds only in-frame ones; the method was immunoSEQ multiplex PCR. The sample has around 2.1 million clones, approximately 96% seen once. This receptor was taken from a man in his late teens or twenties in good health. V gene TRBV7-2 combines with J gene TRBJ2-1; 12 bases are a match to TRBD2. The sequenced sample consisted of naive CD4+ T cells sorted from blood. Subset denoted: CD45RA+ positively selected. CDR3 bases: TGTGCCAGCAGCTTGACTAGCGGGAGATACAATGAGCAGTTCTTC. Its protein is CASSLTSGRYNEQFF.